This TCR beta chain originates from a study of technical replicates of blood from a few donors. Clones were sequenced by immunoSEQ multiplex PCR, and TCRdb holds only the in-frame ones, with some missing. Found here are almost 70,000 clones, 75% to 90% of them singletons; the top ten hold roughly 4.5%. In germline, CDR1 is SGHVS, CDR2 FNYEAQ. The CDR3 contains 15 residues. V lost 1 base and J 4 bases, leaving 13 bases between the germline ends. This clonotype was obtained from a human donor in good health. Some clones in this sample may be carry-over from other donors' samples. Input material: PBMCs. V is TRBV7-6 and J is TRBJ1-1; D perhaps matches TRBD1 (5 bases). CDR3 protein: CASSLGRGVSTEAFF. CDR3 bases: TGTGCCAGCAGCTTAGGTCGGGGGGTGAGCACTGAAGCTTTCTTT.